This TCR beta chain was captured by sequencing in a study of shared clonotypes between healthy human individuals. In the study's own analysis: Junction-only sequences produced by ImmunoSEQ had no quality scores, so filtering differed. Method: immunoSEQ multiplex PCR; TCRdb's copy keeps in-frame clones and lacks some. V and J calls and clone size come straight from that table; D and trimming were deduced from the DNA. The data contain under 2,000,000 clones, roughly 94% of them singletons. Naive CD8 isolation took CD45RO-negative cells positively selected for CCR7 and excluded terminally differentiated effector memory CD45RA+ cells. Germline V gene sequence: CDR1 SGHAT, CDR2 FQNNGV. The V end was cut by 0 bases, the J end by 3 bases, with 6 bases between. This CDR3 spans 14 amino acids.

The receptor was derived from a man aged 18 to 29 in good health. The sample comprised naive CD8+ T cells sorted from blood. The genes are TRBV11-2 and TRBJ1-5; D gene uncertain. The CDR3 DNA reads TGTGCCAGCAGCTTAGACCACGACAATCAGCCCCAGCATTTT. As protein: CASSLDHDNQPQHF.